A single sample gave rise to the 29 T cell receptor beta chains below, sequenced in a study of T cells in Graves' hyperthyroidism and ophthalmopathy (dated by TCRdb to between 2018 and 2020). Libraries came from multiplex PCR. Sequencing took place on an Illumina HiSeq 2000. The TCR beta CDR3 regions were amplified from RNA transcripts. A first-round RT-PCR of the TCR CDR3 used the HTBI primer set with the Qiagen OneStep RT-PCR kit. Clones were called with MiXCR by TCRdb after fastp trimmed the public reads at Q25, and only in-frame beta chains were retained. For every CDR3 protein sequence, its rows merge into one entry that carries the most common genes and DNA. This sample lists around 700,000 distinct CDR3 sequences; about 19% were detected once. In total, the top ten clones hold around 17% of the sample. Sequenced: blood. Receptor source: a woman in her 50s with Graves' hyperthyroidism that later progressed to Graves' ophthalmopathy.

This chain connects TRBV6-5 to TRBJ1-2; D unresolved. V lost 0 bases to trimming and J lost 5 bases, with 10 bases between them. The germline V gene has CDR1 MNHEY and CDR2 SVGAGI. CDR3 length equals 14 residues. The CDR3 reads CASSYSRSEYGYTF. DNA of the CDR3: TGTGCCAGCAGTTACTCGAGGTCGGAGTATGGCTACACCTTC.

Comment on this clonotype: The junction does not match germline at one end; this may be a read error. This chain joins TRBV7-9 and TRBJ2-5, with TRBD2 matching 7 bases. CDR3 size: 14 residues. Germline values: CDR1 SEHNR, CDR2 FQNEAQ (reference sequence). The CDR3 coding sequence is TGTGCCAGCTGCTTGGGGAGGGAGGAAGAGACCCAGTACTTC. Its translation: CASCLGREEETQYF.

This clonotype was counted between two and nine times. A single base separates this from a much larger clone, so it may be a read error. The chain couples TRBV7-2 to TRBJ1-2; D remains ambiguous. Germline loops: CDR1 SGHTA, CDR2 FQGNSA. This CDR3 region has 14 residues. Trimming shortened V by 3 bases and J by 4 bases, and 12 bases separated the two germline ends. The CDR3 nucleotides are TGTGCCAGCAGCTTTGCAAGTAGGAGCTATGGCTACACCTTC. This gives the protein CASSFASRSYGYTF.

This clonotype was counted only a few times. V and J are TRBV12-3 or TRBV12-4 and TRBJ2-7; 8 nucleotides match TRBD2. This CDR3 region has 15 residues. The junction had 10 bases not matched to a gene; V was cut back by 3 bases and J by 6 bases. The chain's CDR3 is CASSLGGVAGTEQYF. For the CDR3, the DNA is TGTGCCAGCAGTTTGGGTGGGGTAGCGGGGACCGAGCAGTACTTC.

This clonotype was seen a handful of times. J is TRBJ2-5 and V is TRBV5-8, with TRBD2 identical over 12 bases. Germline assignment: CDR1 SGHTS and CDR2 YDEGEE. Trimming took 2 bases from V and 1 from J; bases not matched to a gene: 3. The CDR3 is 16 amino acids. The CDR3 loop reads CASSFPGLAGQETQYF. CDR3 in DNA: TGTGCCAGCAGCTTTCCGGGACTAGCGGGCCAAGAGACCCAGTACTTC.

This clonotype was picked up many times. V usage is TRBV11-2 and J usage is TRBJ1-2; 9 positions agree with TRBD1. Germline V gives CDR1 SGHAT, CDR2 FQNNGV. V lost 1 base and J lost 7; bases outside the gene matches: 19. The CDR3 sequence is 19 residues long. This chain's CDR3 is CASSLGWMGQQGAPTGYTF. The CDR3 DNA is TGTGCCAGCAGCTTAGGGTGGATGGGACAACAGGGGGCGCCCACTGGCTACACCTTC.

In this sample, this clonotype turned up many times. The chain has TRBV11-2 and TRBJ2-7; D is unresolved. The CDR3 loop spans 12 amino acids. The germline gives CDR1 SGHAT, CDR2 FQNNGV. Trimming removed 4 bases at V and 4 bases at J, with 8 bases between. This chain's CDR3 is CASSSSRYEQYF. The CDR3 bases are TGTGCCAGCAGCTCTTCACGGTACGAGCAGTACTTC.

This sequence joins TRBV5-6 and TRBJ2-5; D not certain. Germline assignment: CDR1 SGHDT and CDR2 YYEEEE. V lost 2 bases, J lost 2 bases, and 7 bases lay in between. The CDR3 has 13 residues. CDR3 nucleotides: TGTGCCAGCAGCTTTTCGCAGCAAGAGACCCAGTACTTC. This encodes CASSFSQQETQYF.

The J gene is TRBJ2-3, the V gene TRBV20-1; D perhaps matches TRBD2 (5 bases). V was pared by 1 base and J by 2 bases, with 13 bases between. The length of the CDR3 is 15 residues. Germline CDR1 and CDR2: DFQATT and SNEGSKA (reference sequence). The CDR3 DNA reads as TGCAGTGCTAGAGGAGGGCGGCTAGCCACAGATACGCAGTATTTT. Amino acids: CSARGGRLATDTQYF.

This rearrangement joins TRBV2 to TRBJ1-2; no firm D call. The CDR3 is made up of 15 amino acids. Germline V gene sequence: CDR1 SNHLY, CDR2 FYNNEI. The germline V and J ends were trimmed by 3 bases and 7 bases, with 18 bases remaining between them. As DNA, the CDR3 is TGTGCCAGCAGTGAGGTGGGCAGTTTAACTGGTGGCTACACCTTC. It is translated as CASSEVGSLTGGYTF. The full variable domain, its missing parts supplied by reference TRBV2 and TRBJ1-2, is EPEVTQTPSHQVTQMGQEVILRCVPISNHLYFYWYRQILGQKVEFLVSFYNNEISEKSEIFDDQFSVERPDGSNFTLKIRSTKLEDSAMYFCASSEVGSLTGGYTFGSGTRLTVV.

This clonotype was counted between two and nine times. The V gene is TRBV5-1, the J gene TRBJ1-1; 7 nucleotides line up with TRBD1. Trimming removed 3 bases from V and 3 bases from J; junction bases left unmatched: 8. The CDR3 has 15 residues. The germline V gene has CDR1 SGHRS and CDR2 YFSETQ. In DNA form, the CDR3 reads TGCGCCAGCAGCTACCAACCCACAGGGGACACTGAAGCTTTCTTT. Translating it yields CASSYQPTGDTEAFF. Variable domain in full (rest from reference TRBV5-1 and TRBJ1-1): KAGVTQTPRYLIKTRGQQVTLSCSPISGHRSVSWYQQTPGQGLQFLFEYFSETQRNKGNFPGRFSGRQFSNSRSEMNVSTLELGDSALYLCASSYQPTGDTEAFFGQGTRLTVV.

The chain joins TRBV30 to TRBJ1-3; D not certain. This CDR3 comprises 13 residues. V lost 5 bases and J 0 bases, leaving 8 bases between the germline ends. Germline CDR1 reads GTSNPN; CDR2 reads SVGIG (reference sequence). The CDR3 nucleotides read TGTGCCTGGGCGGGCCTCTCTGGAAACACCATATATTTT. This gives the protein CAWAGLSGNTIYF.

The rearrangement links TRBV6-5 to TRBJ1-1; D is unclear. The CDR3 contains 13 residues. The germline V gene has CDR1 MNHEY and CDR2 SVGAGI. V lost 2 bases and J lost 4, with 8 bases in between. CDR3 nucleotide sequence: TGTGCCAGCAGTTACCACTTGGTCACTGAAGCTTTCTTT. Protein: CASSYHLVTEAFF.

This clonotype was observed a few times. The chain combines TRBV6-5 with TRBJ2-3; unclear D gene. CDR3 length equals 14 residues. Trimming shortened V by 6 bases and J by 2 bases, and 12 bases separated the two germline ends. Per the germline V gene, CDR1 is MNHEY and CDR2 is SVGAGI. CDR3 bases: TGTGCCAGCAGCTTACTCGGTCTCACAGATACGCAGTATTTT. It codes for CASSLLGLTDTQYF.

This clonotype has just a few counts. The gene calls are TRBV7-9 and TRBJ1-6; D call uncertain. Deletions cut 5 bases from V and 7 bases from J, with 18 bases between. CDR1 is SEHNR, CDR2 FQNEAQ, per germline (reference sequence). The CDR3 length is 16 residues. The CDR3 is CASSPHPALTNSPLHF. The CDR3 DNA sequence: TGTGCCAGCAGCCCACACCCAGCATTAACGAATTCACCCCTCCACTTT.

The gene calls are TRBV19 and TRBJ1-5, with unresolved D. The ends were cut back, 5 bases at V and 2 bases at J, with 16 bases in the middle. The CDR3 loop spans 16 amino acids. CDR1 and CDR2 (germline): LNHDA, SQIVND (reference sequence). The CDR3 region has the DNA TGTGCCAGTAGTTTCCGCCTTTGGGTTGGCAATCAGCCCCAGCATTTT. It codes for CASSFRLWVGNQPQHF.

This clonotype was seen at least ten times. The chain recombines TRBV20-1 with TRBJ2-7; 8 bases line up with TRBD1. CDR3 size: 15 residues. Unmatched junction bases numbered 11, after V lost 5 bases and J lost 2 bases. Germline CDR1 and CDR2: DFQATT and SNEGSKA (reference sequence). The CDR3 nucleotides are TGCAGTGCTTCAATCCGGGACAGGCATACCTACGAGCAGTACTTC. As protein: CSASIRDRHTYEQYF.

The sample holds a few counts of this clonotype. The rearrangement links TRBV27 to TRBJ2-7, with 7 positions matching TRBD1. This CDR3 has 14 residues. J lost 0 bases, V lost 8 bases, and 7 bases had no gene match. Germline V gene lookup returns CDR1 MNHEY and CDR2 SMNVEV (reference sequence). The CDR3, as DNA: TGTGCCAGCTCGACAGGGACGTCCTCCTACGAGCAGTACTTC. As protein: CASSTGTSSYEQYF.

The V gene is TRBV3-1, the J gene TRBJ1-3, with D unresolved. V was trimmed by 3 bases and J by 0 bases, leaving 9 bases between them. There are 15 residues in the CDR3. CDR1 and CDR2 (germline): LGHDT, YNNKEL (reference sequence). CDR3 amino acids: CASSHPFSSGNTIYF. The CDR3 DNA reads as TGTGCCAGCAGCCATCCGTTTTCCTCTGGAAACACCATATATTTT.

CDR3 DNA: TGTGCTAGTGGTCAACAGGGATACGAGCAGTACTTC. This codes for CASGQQGYEQYF. The chain joins TRBV12-5 to TRBJ2-7; tentative D call: TRBD1 (6 bases). The V end lost 5 bases, the J end lost 4 bases, and 9 bases lay between the germline ends. This CDR3 is 12 amino acids long. CDR1 and CDR2 from the germline V gene are LGHNT and FRNRAP.

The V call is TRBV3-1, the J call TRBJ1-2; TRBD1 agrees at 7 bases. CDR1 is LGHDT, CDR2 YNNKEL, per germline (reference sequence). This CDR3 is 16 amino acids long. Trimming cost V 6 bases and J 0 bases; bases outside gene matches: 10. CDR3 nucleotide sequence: TGTGCCAGCAGATCAGGGGGGTACGGTACTAACTATGGCTACACCTTC. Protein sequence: CASRSGGYGTNYGYTF.

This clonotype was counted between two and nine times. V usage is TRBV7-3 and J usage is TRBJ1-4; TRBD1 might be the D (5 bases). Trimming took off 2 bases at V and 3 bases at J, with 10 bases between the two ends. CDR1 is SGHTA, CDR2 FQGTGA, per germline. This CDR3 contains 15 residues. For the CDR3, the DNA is TGTGCCAGCAGCTTAGGCACAGGACCTAATGAAAAACTGTTTTTT. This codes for CASSLGTGPNEKLFF.

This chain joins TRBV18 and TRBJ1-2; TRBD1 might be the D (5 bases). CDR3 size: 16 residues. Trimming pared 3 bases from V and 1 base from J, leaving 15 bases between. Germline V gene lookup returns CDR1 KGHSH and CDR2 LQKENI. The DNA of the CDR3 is TGTGCCAGCTCACCCTTGGGTCAGGACATTAACTATGGCTACACCTTC. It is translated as CASSPLGQDINYGYTF. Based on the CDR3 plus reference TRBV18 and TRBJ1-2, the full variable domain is NAGVMQNPRHLVRRRGQEARLRCSPMKGHSHVYWYRQLPEEGLKFMVYLQKENIIDESGMPKERFSAEFPKEGPSILRIQQVVRGDSAAYFCASSPLGQDINYGYTFGSGTRLTVV.

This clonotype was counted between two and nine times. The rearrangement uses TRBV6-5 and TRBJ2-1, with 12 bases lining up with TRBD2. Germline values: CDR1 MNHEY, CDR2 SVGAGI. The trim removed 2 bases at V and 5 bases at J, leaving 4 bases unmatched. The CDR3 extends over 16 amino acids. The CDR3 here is CASSYVTSGGHNEQFF. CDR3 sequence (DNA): TGTGCCAGCAGTTACGTGACTAGCGGGGGTCACAATGAGCAGTTCTTC.

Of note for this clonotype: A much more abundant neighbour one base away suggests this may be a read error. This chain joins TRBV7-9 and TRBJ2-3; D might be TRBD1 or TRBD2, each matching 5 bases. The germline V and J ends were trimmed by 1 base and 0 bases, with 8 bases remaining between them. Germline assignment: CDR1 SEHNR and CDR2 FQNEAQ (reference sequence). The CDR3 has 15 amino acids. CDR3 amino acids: CASSLVGESTDTQYF. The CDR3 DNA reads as TGTGCCAGCAGCTTAGTGGGGGAGAGCACAGATACGCAGTATTTT.

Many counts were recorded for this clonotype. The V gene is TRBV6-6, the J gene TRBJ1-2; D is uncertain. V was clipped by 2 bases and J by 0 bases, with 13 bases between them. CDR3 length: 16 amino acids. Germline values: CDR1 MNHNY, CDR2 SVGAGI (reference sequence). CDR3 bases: TGTGCCAGCAGTTACCTGTGGACTGAGACTAACTATGGCTACACCTTC. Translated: CASSYLWTETNYGYTF.

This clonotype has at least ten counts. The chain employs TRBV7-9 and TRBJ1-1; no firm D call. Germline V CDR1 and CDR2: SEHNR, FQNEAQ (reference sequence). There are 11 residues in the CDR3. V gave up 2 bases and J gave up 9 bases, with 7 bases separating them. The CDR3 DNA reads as TGTGCCAGCAGCTTAAGGCAGCAAGCTTTCTTT. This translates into CASSLRQQAFF.

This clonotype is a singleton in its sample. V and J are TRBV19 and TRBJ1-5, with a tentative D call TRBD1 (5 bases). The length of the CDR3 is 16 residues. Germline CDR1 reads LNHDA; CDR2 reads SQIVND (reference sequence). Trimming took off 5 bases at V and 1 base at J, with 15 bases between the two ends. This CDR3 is CASSPQGIRSNQPQHF. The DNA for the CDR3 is TGTGCCAGTAGTCCCCAGGGAATTCGAAGCAATCAGCCCCAGCATTTT.

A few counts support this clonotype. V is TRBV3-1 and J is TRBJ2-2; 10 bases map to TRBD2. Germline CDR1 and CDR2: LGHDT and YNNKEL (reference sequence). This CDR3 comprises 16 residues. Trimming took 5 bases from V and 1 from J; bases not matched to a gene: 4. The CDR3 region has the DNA TGTGCCAGCAGCAGAGGGACTAGCGAGAACACCGGGGAGCTGTTTTTT. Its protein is CASSRGTSENTGELFF.